This is a list of T cell receptor beta chains from one sample in a study of a mutant IDH1 vaccine in newly diagnosed glioma. Produced via immunoSEQ multiplex PCR; TCRdb's table is partial and in-frame only. This table has 75,000 to 100,000 clones, roughly 89% appearing once. Specimen: PBMCs, collected from a glioma patient treated with radiotherapy, temozolomide or both. The source is a woman aged 45-60 years with glioma. Both conserved end residues are part of each CDR3. The D gene is left open where the match is weak. The listing skips clone size in some rows; elsewhere it reads once, few, many or a size class.

v_gene	abundance	j_gene	d_gene	CDR3nt	CDR3aa
TRBV19	NA	TRBJ2-4	NA	TGTGCCAGTAGTATTAAGGGCGTTAAAAACATTCAGTACTTC	CASSIKGVKNIQYF
TRBV5-1	NA	TRBJ1-3	TRBD1	TGCGCCAGCAGCTCCCGGACAGGGGTCTCTGGAAACACCATATATTTT	CASSSRTGVSGNTIYF
TRBV7-9	NA	TRBJ2-7	TRBD2	TGTGCCAGCAGCTTAGAAGTTCTAGCGGGAGTTCGGTACGAGCAGTACTTC	CASSLEVLAGVRYEQYF
TRBV5-4	NA	TRBJ1-2	TRBD1	TGTGCCAGCAGCTCCGCCGGGACAGTTGTAAGCGGCTACACCTTC	CASSSAGTVVSGYTF
TRBV27	NA	TRBJ2-7	NA	TGTGCCAGCAGTACATCCCTTTATGGGGACGAGCAGTACTTC	CASSTSLYGDEQYF
TRBV5-6	NA	TRBJ2-7	NA	TGTGCCAGCAGCCAGACCGGGACAACTGCTAGGGAGCAGTACTTC	CASSQTGTTAREQYF
TRBV27	NA	TRBJ2-1	NA	TGTGCCAGCAGTTTCCTATTACGGGGGCGCTGGGATGAGCAGTTCTTC	CASSFLLRGRWDEQFF
TRBV7-9	NA	TRBJ2-5	TRBD2	TGTGCCAGCAGCTCACCGGGACTAATGGAGACCCAGTACTTC	CASSSPGLMETQYF
TRBV6-5	NA	TRBJ2-7	NA	TGTGCCAGCAGTTACAGAAAGGACGGCTACGAGCAGTACTTC	CASSYRKDGYEQYF
TRBV27	NA	TRBJ2-5	TRBD1	TGTGCCAGCAGTCCCTATGCGACAGGGTCAAAAGAGACCCAGTACTTC	CASSPYATGSKETQYF
TRBV19	NA	TRBJ1-4	NA	TGTGCCAGTAGCGGCCGGCGGGGGGCAGGGGAAAAACTGTTTTTT	CASSGRRGAGEKLFF
TRBV28	NA	TRBJ2-3	TRBD2	TGTGCCAGCAGTTTGGGGGGGACCCGCACAGATACGCAGTATTTT	CASSLGGTRTDTQYF
TRBV30	NA	TRBJ1-6	NA	TGTGCCTGGAGTGTCACGGCAGGGGCACACTCACCCCTCCACTTT	CAWSVTAGAHSPLHF
TRBV6-5	once	TRBJ1-1	NA	TGTGCCAGCAGTTACGCTGGTGTTGCGAACACTGAAGCTTTCTTT	CASSYAGVANTEAFF
TRBV2	NA	TRBJ2-7	NA	TGTGCCAGCAGTTCACGACAGGAGAACGAGCAGTACTTC	CASSSRQENEQYF
TRBV7-9	NA	TRBJ1-2	TRBD1	TGTGCCAGCAGCCTAGGACAGGGCTACGGCTACACCTTC	CASSLGQGYGYTF
TRBV6-1	once	TRBJ2-7	NA	TGTGCCAGCAGTGTCTTCAGGCCCCACGAGCAGTACTTC	CASSVFRPHEQYF
TRBV11-2	NA	TRBJ2-1	TRBD2	TGTGCCAGCAGCTTAGGAGGGACTAGCGGGAGCCATGAGCAGTTCTTC	CASSLGGTSGSHEQFF
TRBV30	NA	TRBJ2-2	TRBD2	TGTGCGGCCGGGACTAGCGTTACCGGGGAGCTGTTTTTT	CAAGTSVTGELFF
TRBV7-2	NA	TRBJ1-2	TRBD1	TGTGCCAGCAGCTCCAGACCAGGGGGCAACTATGGCTACACCTTC	CASSSRPGGNYGYTF
TRBV6-6	NA	TRBJ1-6	TRBD1	TGTGCCAGCAGACCACAGGGGGTGGATAATTCACCCCTCCACTTT	CASRPQGVDNSPLHF
TRBV18	NA	TRBJ1-5	NA	TGTGCCAGCTCCCACAGGGATAGCAATCAGCCCCAGCATTTT	CASSHRDSNQPQHF
TRBV21-1	NA	TRBJ2-7	NA	TGTGCCAGCATGGTAGGGCTAAGGAGCTCCTACGAGCAGTACTTC	CASMVGLRSSYEQYF
TRBV18	NA	TRBJ2-7	TRBD1	TGTGCCAGCTCACCTGACAGGGCTTACGAGCAGTACTTC	CASSPDRAYEQYF
TRBV28	NA	TRBJ1-2	NA	TGTGCCAGCAGTTTATGGGGGTCGGCCTATGGCTACACCTTC	CASSLWGSAYGYTF
TRBV7-3	NA	TRBJ1-2	NA	TGTGCCAGCAGCCCACGGAACGCTGGGGGCTACACCTTC	CASSPRNAGGYTF
TRBV4-2	NA	TRBJ2-5	NA	TGTGCCAGCAGCCAAGTACTGGGACAAGAGACCCAGTACTTC	CASSQVLGQETQYF
TRBV5-6	NA	TRBJ2-5	NA	TGTGCCAGCAGCTTGCTAGGGGCGCATAGGGAGACCCAGTACTTC	CASSLLGAHRETQYF
TRBV10-3	NA	TRBJ1-5	TRBD1	TGTGCCATCAGCCCCGGACAGGGTTATAGCAATCAGCCCCAGCATTTT	CAISPGQGYSNQPQHF
TRBV2	NA	TRBJ2-2	NA	TGTGCCAGCAGTGAAACCGGGGAGCTGTTTTTT	CASSETGELFF
TRBV19	NA	TRBJ2-7	TRBD1	TGTGCCAGTAGTGCCCTAGGGGGACAGGGGGGCTACGAGCAGTACTTC	CASSALGGQGGYEQYF
TRBV6-6	NA	TRBJ1-2	TRBD1	TGTGCCGGCAGTTCCGACAGGGCCCTTTTCTATGGCTACACCTTC	CAGSSDRALFYGYTF
TRBV19	NA	TRBJ1-5	TRBD1	TGTGCCAGTAGTATAAGGACAGGGTCGAATCAGCCCCAGCATTTT	CASSIRTGSNQPQHF
TRBV18	NA	TRBJ1-5	NA	TGTGCCAGCTCACCAGGGGAGGATCAGCCCCAGCATTTT	CASSPGEDQPQHF
TRBV6-5	NA	TRBJ2-3	TRBD1	TGTGCGACAGGGTATACAGATACGCAGTATTTT	CATGYTDTQYF
TRBV6-4	NA	TRBJ2-1	NA	TGTGCCAGCAGTGAAGCGCCGAGCTCCTACAATGAGCAGTTCTTC	CASSEAPSSYNEQFF
TRBV10-1	NA	TRBJ2-1	TRBD2	TGCGCCAGCAGTGAGGGGGGACTAGCGGGAGGATACGAGCAGTTCTTC	CASSEGGLAGGYEQFF
TRBV10-1	NA	TRBJ2-3	TRBD2	TGCGCCAGCAGTGCCTATTCGGGACTAGCGGGGGGAGCAGATACGCAGTATTTT	CASSAYSGLAGGADTQYF
TRBV9	NA	TRBJ2-1	TRBD2	TGTGCCAGCAGCTTTAGCGGGAGGGCCGGCAATGAGCAGTTCTTC	CASSFSGRAGNEQFF
TRBV18	NA	TRBJ2-5	NA	TGTGCCAGCTCGTCCCTTGGGGAGACCCAGTACTTC	CASSSLGETQYF
TRBV6-5	NA	TRBJ2-1	NA	TGTGCCAGCAGTACAGGTTTCCTGGATGAGCAGTTCTTC	CASSTGFLDEQFF
TRBV4-1	NA	TRBJ2-5	TRBD2	TGCGCCAGCAGCCAAGAGGGTAGTCATATGGGACTAGCGGGAGAGACCCAGTACTTC	CASSQEGSHMGLAGETQYF
TRBV6-6	NA	TRBJ2-1	NA	TGTGCCAGCAGACCCGTTAGAACAACAGGGACTGAGCAGTTCTTC	CASRPVRTTGTEQFF
TRBV28	NA	TRBJ2-2	NA	TGTGCCGGACGACAGACCGACACCGGGGAGCTGTTTTTT	CAGRQTDTGELFF
TRBV2	NA	TRBJ2-3	NA	TGTGCCAGCAGTCGGGTCGCGGTTCTCACAGATACGCAGTATTTT	CASSRVAVLTDTQYF
TRBV7-6	NA	TRBJ2-7	NA	TGTGCCAGCAGCTTAGGAGGGCTCCCACGCTCCTACGAGCAGTACTTC	CASSLGGLPRSYEQYF
TRBV7-8	NA	TRBJ2-2	TRBD2	TGTGCCAGCAGCCCCCGAGGGTGGACTAGCGGGAGGTGGACCGGGGAGCTGTTTTTT	CASSPRGWTSGRWTGELFF
TRBV20-1	NA	TRBJ1-1	NA	TGCAGTGCTAGAGATCCAGCTGAAGCTTTCTTT	CSARDPAEAFF
TRBV7-9	NA	TRBJ2-5	TRBD2	TGTGCCAGCAGCACGGGACTAGCGGAACAAGAGACCCAGTACTTC	CASSTGLAEQETQYF
TRBV7-7	once	TRBJ2-1	NA	TGTGCTAGCAGCTTAGACGCCCCCCCCGATGAGCAGTTCTTC	CASSLDAPPDEQFF
TRBV4-1	NA	TRBJ2-7	TRBD2	TGCGCCAGCAGCCAAGGACTAGCGGCGTCCTACGAGCAGTACTTC	CASSQGLAASYEQYF
TRBV10-3	NA	TRBJ1-5	TRBD1	TGTGCCTCTGCCACAGGGGTCAGTCAGCCCCAGCATTTT	CASATGVSQPQHF
TRBV27	NA	TRBJ2-1	TRBD1	TGTGCCACCAAGGGGACAGGGGAGTACAATGAGCAGTTCTTC	CATKGTGEYNEQFF
TRBV27	once	TRBJ2-7	TRBD1	TGTGCCAGCAGGAGACCGGGACAGGGAACCCACGAGCAGTACTTC	CASRRPGQGTHEQYF